The 2 T cell receptor beta chains given below trace back to one sample, sequenced in a study of blood T cell repertoires in COVID-19 (dated by TCRdb to 2020 to 2022). Receptor amplification or capture employed the immunoSEQ multiplex PCR assay. TCRdb carries this immuneACCESS record with in-frame sequences only. Its versions omit some clonotypes, under half of them owing to an unresolved V gene in the studies checked, with the rest unexplained. The sample includes over 85,000 clones, with around 87% observed a single time. The ten top clones hold 3% of the sample. Sequenced material: peripheral blood. These receptors originate from a man aged 50 or older with active or convalescent COVID-19.

Comment on this clone: Because the CDR3's place on the DNA is in doubt, the DNA is left out and the CDR3 is given as listed by TCRdb. The chain employs TRBV10-3 and TRBJ2-2; the D call of TRBD2 is as the table states it, not checked on the DNA. Both ends counted, the CDR3 spans 21 residues. Germline loops: CDR1 ENHRY, CDR2 SYGVKD. CDR3 in amino acids: CAIRKEHRGAVFWRSTGELFF.

The chain is built from TRBV10-2 and TRBJ2-3, with 9 bases lining up with TRBD2. CDR1 is WSHSY and CDR2 is SAAADI in the germline V gene. This CDR3 is 17 amino acids long. V shed 2 bases and J 4 bases; nucleotides not matched to a gene: 10. This CDR3 reads CASSEMGAGGLADTQYF. The DNA for the CDR3 is TGCGCCAGCAGTGAGATGGGCGCGGGGGGGCTCGCAGATACGCAGTATTTT.